Presented here are 21 T cell receptor beta chains from one specimen sequenced in a study of shared clonotypes between healthy human individuals (dated by TCRdb to about 2020). The library was obtained by the immunoSEQ multiplex PCR assay. TCRdb limited this immuneACCESS table to in-frame rearrangements with V and J called. A share of clones is missing; checked studies link under half to unresolved V genes, and the rest is unexplained. A total of some 1,900,000 clones appear in this sample, approximately 95% of them only once. The ten largest clones represent more than 0.9% of the sample. CD8 naive samples consisted of CD45RO-negative cells that were positively selected for CCR7, yielding a CD45RA+CCR7+ population without TemRA cells. The sample was naive CD8+ T cells sorted from blood. What this sample's cell subset or site label stands for: CD45RA+CCR7+. These TCRs come from a man aged 18 to 35 in good health.

This chain links TRBV7-8 with TRBJ2-2, with TRBD2 matching over 9 bases. Germline V gives CDR1 SGHVS, CDR2 FQNEAQ. This CDR3 spans 16 amino acids. V lost 1 base to trimming and J lost 5 bases; unmatched junction nucleotides: 5. The CDR3 is CASSLESLAGTGELFF. Written as DNA, the CDR3 is TGTGCCAGCAGCTTAGAGTCGCTAGCGGGGACCGGGGAGCTGTTTTTT.

The chain recombines TRBV27 with TRBJ1-4; possible D gene TRBD1, 5 bases. The V end was cut by 3 bases, the J end by 6 bases, with 8 bases between. The CDR3 extends over 13 amino acids. Per the germline V gene, CDR1 is MNHEY and CDR2 is SMNVEV (reference sequence). The CDR3 protein is CASSFGGYEKLFF. CDR3 DNA: TGTGCCAGCAGTTTCGGGGGTTATGAAAAACTGTTTTTT.

The genes are TRBV13 and TRBJ2-7; 7 bases line up with TRBD1. Germline assignment: CDR1 PRHDT and CDR2 FYEKMQ (reference sequence). J was trimmed by 3 bases and V by 1 base; bases with no gene match: 3. The CDR3 is 14 amino acids. CDR3 DNA sequence: TGTGCCAGCAGCTTAGAAAACAGGGGCTACGAGCAGTACTTC. Translating gives CASSLENRGYEQYF.

The chain recombines TRBV10-3 with TRBJ2-1, with 8 bases matching TRBD2. V lost 4 bases and J lost 10; bases outside the gene matches: 3. The CDR3 covers 12 residues. From germline, CDR1 is ENHRY and CDR2 SYGVKD. CDR3 protein: CAISVLAGEQFF. CDR3 sequence (DNA): TGTGCCATCAGTGTCTTAGCGGGGGAGCAGTTCTTC.

The chain has TRBV19 and TRBJ2-7, with TRBD1 matching over 8 bases. This CDR3 spans 14 amino acids. The germline CDR1 and CDR2 sequences are LNHDA and SQIVND (reference sequence). The V and J ends lost 5 bases and 4 bases, in that order; junction bases with no gene match: 7. DNA of the CDR3: TGTGCCAGTAGTCCGACAGGGGAGCTTTACGAGCAGTACTTC. It yields the protein CASSPTGELYEQYF.

The chain uses TRBV9 and TRBJ2-2, with 8 bases matching TRBD2. Looked up from germline, CDR1 is SGDLS and CDR2 is YYNGEE. CDR3 length equals 18 residues. V was pared by 4 bases and J by 0 bases, with 11 bases of the junction left unmatched. The CDR3 loop reads CASSHPSLAGANTGELFF. For the CDR3, the DNA is TGTGCCAGCAGCCACCCGTCCCTAGCGGGCGCGAACACCGGGGAGCTGTTTTTT.

The chain couples TRBV6-6 to TRBJ2-5; 7 bases map to TRBD2. The length of the CDR3 is 14 residues. The germline V gene encodes CDR1 MNHNY and CDR2 SVGAGI (reference sequence). V was clipped by 5 bases and J by 3 bases; unmatched bases: 6. CDR3 in DNA: TGTGCCAGCAGTCCCGGGAGGAGGGAAGAGACCCAGTACTTC. It specifies CASSPGRREETQYF.

Only one count was recorded for this clone. This rearrangement joins TRBV5-1 to TRBJ2-7, with D tentatively TRBD1 (6 bases). With 2 bases removed from V and 3 bases from J, the gap between germline ends came to 21 bases. The CDR3 extends over 17 amino acids. The germline V gene encodes CDR1 SGHRS and CDR2 YFSETQ. The CDR3 bases are TGCGCCAGCAGCTTAATGGGGGCGACATTTTCCTACTACGAGCAGTACTTC. Its protein is CASSLMGATFSYYEQYF.

The rearrangement uses TRBV12-2 and TRBJ2-7. TRBV12-2 is labeled a pseudogene. The CDR3 contains 18 residues. The CDR3 loop reads CASRLARRAGLSSYEQYF. DNA of the CDR3: TGTGCAAGTCGCTTAGCGCGTAGGGCAGGCTTAAGCTCCTACGAGCAGTACTTC.

This clone was detected once. This rearrangement joins TRBV7-9 to TRBJ2-3; 10 bases match TRBD2. The germline CDR1 and CDR2 sequences are SEHNR and FQNEAQ (reference sequence). The CDR3 covers 16 residues. V trimming: 5 bases; J trimming: 3 bases; junction bases outside the gene matches: 8. This CDR3 is CASSTLAGGGTDTQYF. CDR3 in DNA: TGTGCCAGCAGCACCTTAGCGGGAGGCGGGACAGATACGCAGTATTTT.

CDR3 sequence reads: CASSSRTSGGYTYNEQFF. DNA of the CDR3: TGCGCCAGCAGCTCCCGGACTAGCGGGGGGTACACCTACAATGAGCAGTTCTTC. This chain joins TRBV5-1 and TRBJ2-1; 14 positions match TRBD2. Germline trimming cut 3 bases from V and 2 bases from J; bases unmatched to any gene: 7. The CDR3 extends over 18 amino acids. Germline V gene sequence: CDR1 SGHRS, CDR2 YFSETQ.

The chain joins TRBV27 to TRBJ1-6, with a possible D match to TRBD1 (6 bases). CDR3 length: 16 residues. Trimming took off 3 bases at V and 2 bases at J, with 11 bases between the two ends. Germline CDR1 MNHEY, CDR2 SMNVEV (reference sequence). The DNA for the CDR3 is TGTGCCAGCAGTTTCCAGGGGATCCCCTATAATTCACCCCTCCACTTT. This codes for CASSFQGIPYNSPLHF.

The chain joins TRBV10-3 to TRBJ1-5; D is uncertain. The CDR3 loop spans 13 amino acids. Trimming took 7 bases from V and 0 from J, leaving 7 bases between them. Germline V gene data show CDR1 as ENHRY and CDR2 as SYGVKD. The DNA of the CDR3 is TGTGCCATCAACTCAGATAGCAATCAGCCCCAGCATTTT. Its protein is CAINSDSNQPQHF.

With regard to this clone: The same CDR3 also results from other DNA sequences found in this sample. V gene TRBV28 combines with J gene TRBJ2-5; the D is unclear. This CDR3 contains 14 residues. Germline-derived CDR1 and CDR2 are MDHEN and SYDVKM. The ends were cut back, 5 bases at V and 2 bases at J, with 12 bases in the middle. The CDR3 sequence: CASSLLGQQETQYF. The CDR3 DNA reads TGTGCCAGCAGTCTCCTAGGGCAGCAAGAGACCCAGTACTTC.

For this clone: Compared with germline, one end of the junction differs, possibly owing to a read error. Other DNA sequences from this sample encode an identical CDR3 as well. The chain links TRBV27 to TRBJ1-2; TRBD1 aligns across 8 bases. The CDR3 spans 16 residues. Germline CDR1 is MNHEY and CDR2 is SMNVEV (reference sequence). CDR3 sequence reads: CASSLGQGSIGYGYTF. The CDR3, as DNA: TGCGCCAGCAGTTTAGGACAGGGTTCTATCGGCTATGGCTACACCTTC.

V is TRBV5-4 and J is TRBJ1-1, with a possible D match to TRBD1 (5 bases). The CDR3 runs 14 residues. With 2 bases removed from V and 1 base from J, the gap between germline ends came to 9 bases. Germline-derived CDR1 and CDR2 are SGHNT and YYREEE (reference sequence). CDR3 sequence reads: CASSLGASNTEAFF. The DNA of the CDR3 is TGTGCCAGCAGCTTAGGGGCGTCGAACACTGAAGCTTTCTTT.

This clone was observed a single time. The gene calls are TRBV27 and TRBJ2-1, with 10 bases identical to TRBD2. The CDR3 covers 16 residues. Trimming removed 3 bases from V and 8 bases from J; junction bases left unmatched: 10. Germline V gene lookup returns CDR1 MNHEY and CDR2 SMNVEV (reference sequence). The CDR3 nucleotides are TGTGCCAGCAGTTTTGGGACTAGCGTCGGGGGGGATGAGCAGTTCTTC. Translation gives CASSFGTSVGGDEQFF.

This chain connects TRBV4-1 to TRBJ1-4; 7 nucleotides line up with TRBD1. Per the germline V gene, CDR1 is MGHRA and CDR2 is YSYEKL. The CDR3 is made up of 17 amino acids. After removal of 5 bases from V and 2 bases from J, the junction contained 11 bases not matched to a gene. In DNA form, the CDR3 reads TGCGCCAGCAGCATCAGAGTACCGGGACAGACTAATGAAAAACTGTTTTTT. It is translated as CASSIRVPGQTNEKLFF.

As for this clone: The same CDR3 also results from other DNA sequences found in this sample. The rearrangement uses TRBV28 and TRBJ2-5; TRBD2 matches 7 bases. Per the germline V gene, CDR1 is MDHEN and CDR2 is SYDVKM. The length of the CDR3 is 14 residues. V trimming: 3 bases; J trimming: 4 bases; junction bases outside the gene matches: 5. The CDR3 DNA follows: TGTGCCAGCAGTTTCCGACTAGCAGGAGAGACCCAGTACTTC. Protein sequence: CASSFRLAGETQYF.

V is TRBV5-1 and J is TRBJ1-3; TRBD1 agrees at 7 bases. Germline assignment: CDR1 SGHRS and CDR2 YFSETQ. The CDR3 consists of 14 residues. With V trimmed by 4 bases and J by 4 bases, 5 bases remained unmatched. The CDR3 is CASSPGTAGNTIYF. CDR3 coding DNA: TGCGCCAGCAGCCCTGGGACAGCCGGAAACACCATATATTTT.

This sequence joins TRBV7-9 and TRBJ2-2, with 9 bases identical to TRBD1. Germline V gene data show CDR1 as SEHNR and CDR2 as FQNEAQ (reference sequence). The trim removed 5 bases at V and 5 bases at J, leaving 12 bases unmatched. The CDR3 extends over 17 amino acids. CDR3 amino acids: CASSRPRDRDRTGELFF. The CDR3 region has the DNA TGTGCCAGCAGCCGCCCCCGGGACAGGGATCGAACCGGGGAGCTGTTTTTT.